This T cell receptor (beta chain) was retrieved from a study of cytomegalovirus exposure and HLA in healthy donors. CDR3 length: 16 amino acids. V shed 1 base, J shed 0 bases, and the junction held 5 bases outside the gene matches. CDR1 and CDR2 (germline): LNHNV, YYDKDF (reference sequence). The study ran its PCR with 60 Vbeta and 13 Jbeta primers. TCRdb's table, derived via immunoSEQ multiplex PCR, lists solely in-frame clones and lacks some. The sample shows 160,000 or so clones, around 80% of them seen only once. The TCR sequence derives from a male donor in good health and CMV-seropositive. Sample: PBMCs. The V gene is TRBV15, the J gene TRBJ2-7, with 8 bases identical to TRBD2. The CDR3 spells CATSRVSGRASYEQYF. The CDR3 bases are TGTGCCACCAGCAGAGTGAGCGGGAGAGCCTCCTACGAGCAGTACTTC.